This TCR beta chain was observed in a study of T cell repertoires in cytomegalovirus infection. Study-wide context: Matching HLA type and CMV infection were both indicated by public TCR beta signatures.

Comments on this clonotype: Relative to the germline gene, one junction end is altered; a read error may explain this.

TCRdb ran MiXCR on the reads and lists one entry per CDR3 protein. This table has roughly 310,000 distinct CDR3 sequences, 15% to 20% appearing once. The source is a human donor in good health (CMV status not recorded). Some clones in this sample may be carry-over from other donors' samples. The sequenced sample was PBMCs.

The CDR3 DNA reads as TGTGCCTGCAGTCAGGGGGCCCTCTCCTACGAGCAGTACTTC. Amino acids: CACSQGALSYEQYF. V gene TRBV6-5 combines with J gene TRBJ2-7, with 8 bases lining up with TRBD1. The CDR3 spans 14 residues. Germline V lookup: CDR1 MNHEY, CDR2 SVGAGI.